This record concerns one T cell receptor beta chain sequence. The target antigen is unknown. The data were taken from a study of T cell responses to AZD1222 COVID-19 vaccine. Analysis merged second doses at about 4 or about 12 weeks. The trim removed 3 bases at V and 9 bases at J, leaving 5 bases unmatched. Germline V gives CDR1 MNHNS, CDR2 SASEGT. The CDR3 contains 13 residues. Repertoires were generated with immunoSEQ multiplex PCR, while TCRdb's copy carries only in-frame clones and drops some. The sample carries 70,000 to 100,000 clones, roughly 90% recorded once. General study results and limits: Unmutated regions of variants are reportedly targeted by nearly half of spike-specific TCRs. Among those given AZD1222, only 6 or 7 were seropositive at baseline. The donor cohort was predominantly white British with a female majority, and clonal diversity may have been underestimated.

Here the sequenced sample was peripheral blood, taken 28 days after the second AZD1222 dose. This receptor was identified in an adult who received the AZD1222 COVID-19 vaccine. This chain uses TRBV6-1 with TRBJ2-1; the match to TRBD1 covers 7 bases. This CDR3 reads CASSEQGVSEQFF. The CDR3 bases are TGTGCCAGCAGTGAGCAGGGGGTAAGTGAGCAGTTCTTC.